This T cell receptor beta chain was captured by sequencing in a study of T cells after yellow fever vaccination (dated 2019 in TCRdb). Study-wide context: Libraries from fractions with low cell numbers were prepared with the SMART-Seq v4 Ultra Low Input RNA kit. To follow T-cell clones before and after primary and booster YFV17D yellow fever vaccination, bulk TCR alpha and beta repertoires were sequenced over time. Two healthy male donors, one aged 18 to 30 and one aged 30 to 40 years, were included in the cohort. Blood was collected at multiple timepoints before and after primary and secondary immunization, and bulk PBMC replicates and cell subsets were isolated. Summary of the overall study and its limitations: Compared with the primary T-cell response, the secondary T-cell response was faster but weaker, reaching its peak on day 5 rather than on day 15. Because abundant contaminating clonotypes from the bulk population could be contained in FACS-sorted repertoires, computational filtering was required. Only a couple of donors were included in the study, so the extent to which the findings can be generalized is limited. Most clones expanded after primary vaccination (about 96% of CD4 and 80% to 90% of CD8) were re-detected after the booster, suggesting that broad memory maintenance occurred. A small share of clonotypes was detected in both CD4 and CD8 compartments, with the overlap likely arising from convergent recombination.

The sample's treatment or condition label, decoded: live attenuated yellow fever vaccine strain. Two biological replicates of bulk PBMCs were collected at each blood-draw timepoint. A standard Ficoll-Paque protocol was used to isolate PBMCs from peripheral blood. TriZol was used to extract RNA from bulk PBMCs, from CD4 and CD8 fractions, and from dextramer-positive and dextramer-negative fractions. Sequencing was performed on an Illumina NovaSeq 6000. TCR cDNA was synthesized by 5'RACE template switching, which introduced a universal primer site and unique molecular identifiers. Priming of cDNA synthesis was performed from both the TCR alpha and TCR beta constant segments. Two PCR steps were used to amplify libraries, with sample barcodes and sequencing adapters being added in the second step. Sequencing of libraries was performed on Illumina HiSeq 2500 (2x100 bp) or NovaSeq (2x150 bp). The authors' analysis ran thus. MIGEC handled demultiplexing of reads and collapsing into UMI consensus sequences, while MiXCR performed V(D)J alignment. Vaccine-responding clonotypes were defined with edgeR using replicate PBMC samples, requiring FDR below 0.01 and a log2 fold change above 5 up to day 15. CD4 or CD8 identity was assigned to each bulk clonotype according to whether the clonotype was present at higher abundance in the sequenced CD4 repertoire or the sequenced CD8 repertoire. In-frame beta chains were kept once TCRdb had trimmed the public reads at Q25 with fastp and called clones with MiXCR. Entries are consolidated by CDR3 protein sequence, retaining the most common genes and DNA. For this entry, the V and J calls and clone size follow TCRdb and not the study's own pipeline. The sample profile shows a few hundred thousand distinct CDR3 sequences; approximately 4% of them were found once. The top ten hold 20% to 25% of the sample.

Ten or more counts support this clonotype. Its antigen remains unidentified. There are no base qualities to consult, and no much larger clone falls within one base. The sequence was collected from a young man who received the YFV17D yellow fever vaccine. Sequencing was performed on PBMCs, taken 5 days after the yellow fever booster vaccination.

The DNA sequence follows: TGTGCCAGCAGTGGGAGTGGGAGCAGTACCTACAATGAGCAGTTCTTC. Its translation reads: CASSGSGSSTYNEQFF. The chain is assembled from TRBV6-1 and TRBJ2-1; TRBD2 is a weak D gene call, 5 bases matching. CDR1 and CDR2 are read off the germline V gene as MNHNS and SASEGT. V gives up 4 bases and J gives up 2 bases, and the segment between their germline ends measures 15 bases. The CDR3, from cysteine to phenylalanine, totals 16 residues. Only CDR3 DNA remains: 48 bases, in frame from the first base.